The rows below give T cell receptor beta chains drawn from one sample of a study of shared clonotypes between healthy human individuals. Data came from immunoSEQ multiplex PCR; TCRdb stores just in-frame clones and leaves some out. The table lists some 480,000 clones, around three quarters of them singletons, with roughly 12% in the top ten. Sample: PBMCs. These receptors were collected from a woman between 40 and 50 years old in good health. Some clones in this sample may be carry-over from other donors' samples. Both conserved end residues are part of each CDR3. D genes are given only for firm matches. Some rows have no size entry. The others give once, few or many, or a class for an expanded clone.

>NA|TRBJ2-3|TRBV5-1|NA
CASSLQGLFLDTQYF
TGCGCCAGCAGCTTGCAAGGTCTTTTTCTTGATACGCAGTATTTT
>NA|TRBJ1-4|TRBV5-4|TRBD1
CASSTSDRKEEKLFF
TGTGCCAGCAGCACCTCGGACAGGAAGGAAGAAAAACTGTTTTTT
>NA|TRBJ2-5|TRBV7-2|NA
CASSLGPGKGETQYF
TGTGCCAGCAGCTTAGGTCCCGGGAAGGGAGAGACCCAGTACTTC
>NA|TRBJ2-7|TRBV6-6|NA
CASTPDGSYEQYF
TGTGCCAGCACCCCGGACGGATCCTACGAGCAGTACTTC
>NA|TRBJ1-3|TRBV13|NA
CASSLGTGFSGNTIYF
TGTGCCAGCAGCTTAGGAACAGGTTTCTCTGGAAACACCATATATTTT
>few|TRBJ2-7|TRBV2|TRBD2
CASSGRSGTNSYEQYF
TGTGCCAGCAGTGGAAGATCCGGGACTAATTCCTACGAGCAGTACTTC
>NA|TRBJ1-5|TRBV5-1|NA
CASSAGGDSNQPQHF
TGCGCCAGCAGCGCCGGAGGGGATAGCAATCAGCCCCAGCATTTT
>NA|TRBJ2-1|TRBV5-4|NA
CASSPVPEHEQFF
TGTGCCAGCAGCCCGGTCCCAGAACATGAGCAGTTCTTC
>NA|TRBJ2-2|TRBV7-6|TRBD2
CASSIGLVDGTGELFF
TGTGCCAGCAGCATCGGACTAGTTGACGGGACCGGGGAGCTGTTTTTT
>NA|TRBJ2-1|TRBV7-3|TRBD2
CASSSSGSGYNEQFF
TGTGCCAGCAGCTCTAGCGGGAGTGGCTACAATGAGCAGTTCTTC